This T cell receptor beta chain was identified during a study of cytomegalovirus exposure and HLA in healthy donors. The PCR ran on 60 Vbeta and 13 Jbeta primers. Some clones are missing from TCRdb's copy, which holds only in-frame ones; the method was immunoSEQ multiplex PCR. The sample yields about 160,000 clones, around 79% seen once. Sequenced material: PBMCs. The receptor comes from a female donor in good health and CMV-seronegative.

The CDR3 DNA reads as TGTGCCAGCAGTGCCGGGGGAGGGTACGAGCAGTACTTC. Translation gives CASSAGGGYEQYF. The rearrangement links TRBV6-1 to TRBJ2-7, with 7 bases that match TRBD2. Trimming cost V 4 bases and J 4 bases; bases outside gene matches: 4. The CDR3 has 13 residues. CDR1 and CDR2 (germline): MNHNS, SASEGT.